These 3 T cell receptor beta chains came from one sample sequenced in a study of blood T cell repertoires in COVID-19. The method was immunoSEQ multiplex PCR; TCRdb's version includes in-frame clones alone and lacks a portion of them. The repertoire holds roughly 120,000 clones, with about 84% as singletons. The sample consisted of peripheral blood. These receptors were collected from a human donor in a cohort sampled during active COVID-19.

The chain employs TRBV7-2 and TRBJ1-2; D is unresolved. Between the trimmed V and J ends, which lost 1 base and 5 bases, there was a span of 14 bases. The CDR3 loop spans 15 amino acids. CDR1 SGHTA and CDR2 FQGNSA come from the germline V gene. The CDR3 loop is CASSLGSGEQYGYTF. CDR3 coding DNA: TGTGCCAGCAGCTTAGGGTCTGGGGAGCAGTATGGCTACACCTTC.

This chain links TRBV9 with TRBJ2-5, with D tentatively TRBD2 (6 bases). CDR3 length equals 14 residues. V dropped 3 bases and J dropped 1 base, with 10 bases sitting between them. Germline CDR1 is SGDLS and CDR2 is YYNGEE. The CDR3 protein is CASSEGLIQETQYF. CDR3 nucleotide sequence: TGTGCCAGCAGCGAGGGACTCATCCAAGAGACCCAGTACTTC. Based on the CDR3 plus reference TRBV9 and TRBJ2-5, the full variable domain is DSGVTQTPKHLITATGQRVTLRCSPRSGDLSVYWYQQSLDQGLQFLIQYYNGEERAKGNILERFSAQQFPDLHSELNLSSLELGDSALYFCASSEGLIQETQYFGPGTRLLVL.

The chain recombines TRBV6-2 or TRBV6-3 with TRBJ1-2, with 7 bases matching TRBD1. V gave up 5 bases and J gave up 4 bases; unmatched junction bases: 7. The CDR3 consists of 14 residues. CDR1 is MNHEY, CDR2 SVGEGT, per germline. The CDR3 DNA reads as TGTGCCAGCAGTGGGACAGCCGCGGGCTATGGCTACACCTTC. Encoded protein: CASSGTAAGYGYTF.